Listed below are T cell receptor beta chains from one sample, sequenced in a study of cytomegalovirus exposure and HLA in healthy donors. Produced via immunoSEQ multiplex PCR; TCRdb's table is partial and in-frame only. The repertoire consists of 60,000 to 75,000 clones, with around 91% occurring once and the leading ten covering around an eighth. The sequenced sample consisted of PBMCs. These receptors all stem from a woman aged 25 to 39 in good health and CMV-seropositive. The CDR3 runs from the conserved cysteine through the conserved F or W. The D gene is left open where the match is weak. Only part of the rows carry a size: once, few, many, or a class if the clone is expanded.

clone_size: NA
d_call: TRBD1
v_call: TRBV2
j_call: TRBJ1-1
cdr3_aa: CASRDRVNTEAFF
cdr3_nt: TGTGCCAGCAGGGACAGGGTGAACACTGAAGCTTTCTTT

clone_size: NA
d_call: NA
v_call: TRBV5-1
j_call: TRBJ1-2
cdr3_aa: CASSSDIIYGYTF
cdr3_nt: TGCGCCAGCAGTTCGGACATCATCTATGGCTACACCTTC

clone_size: NA
d_call: NA
v_call: TRBV7-2
j_call: TRBJ1-2
cdr3_aa: CASGGGANYGYTF
cdr3_nt: TGTGCCAGCGGGGGCGGAGCTAACTATGGCTACACCTTC

clone_size: NA
d_call: NA
v_call: TRBV5-5
j_call: TRBJ2-3
cdr3_aa: CASSFDQGPDTQYF
cdr3_nt: TGTGCCAGCAGCTTTGACCAGGGCCCAGATACGCAGTATTTT

clone_size: NA
d_call: TRBD1
v_call: TRBV28
j_call: TRBJ1-5
cdr3_aa: CASSPTGIDQPQHF
cdr3_nt: TGTGCCAGCAGCCCGACAGGGATCGATCAGCCCCAGCATTTT

clone_size: once
d_call: NA
v_call: TRBV7-8
j_call: TRBJ1-1
cdr3_aa: CASSLGPGDPTEAFF
cdr3_nt: TGTGCCAGCAGCTTGGGTCCAGGGGACCCCACTGAAGCTTTCTTT

clone_size: once
d_call: NA
v_call: TRBV5-1
j_call: TRBJ1-2
cdr3_aa: CASSLAGTNYGYTF
cdr3_nt: TGCGCCAGCAGCTTGGCCGGGACTAACTATGGCTACACCTTC

clone_size: NA
d_call: TRBD2
v_call: TRBV11-2
j_call: TRBJ2-2
cdr3_aa: CASSRTSWGGSIGELFF
cdr3_nt: TGTGCCAGCAGCCGCACTTCCTGGGGGGGTTCAATCGGGGAGCTGTTTTTT

clone_size: once
d_call: NA
v_call: TRBV6-5
j_call: TRBJ2-1
cdr3_aa: CASSLRRAGHNEQFF
cdr3_nt: TGTGCCAGCAGTCTACGTAGGGCGGGCCACAATGAGCAGTTCTTC

clone_size: NA
d_call: NA
v_call: TRBV27
j_call: TRBJ2-7
cdr3_aa: CASSLIPGGNYEQYF
cdr3_nt: TGTGCCAGCAGTTTAATCCCAGGGGGGAACTACGAGCAGTACTTC

clone_size: NA
d_call: TRBD2
v_call: TRBV5-1
j_call: TRBJ2-1
cdr3_aa: CASRGLAGEQSYNEQFF
cdr3_nt: TGCGCCAGCAGAGGACTAGCGGGAGAGCAATCCTACAATGAGCAGTTCTTC

clone_size: NA
d_call: TRBD2
v_call: TRBV28
j_call: TRBJ2-1
cdr3_aa: CASSSALAGEGEQFF
cdr3_nt: TGTGCCAGCAGTTCGGCACTAGCGGGAGAGGGTGAGCAGTTCTTC

clone_size: NA
d_call: TRBD1
v_call: TRBV7-9
j_call: TRBJ2-7
cdr3_aa: CASSIRTGASSYEQYF
cdr3_nt: TGTGCCAGCAGCATACGGACAGGGGCTTCCTCCTACGAGCAGTACTTC

clone_size: NA
d_call: NA
v_call: TRBV15
j_call: TRBJ2-3
cdr3_aa: CATSRDLNYLTDTQYF
cdr3_nt: TGTGCCACCAGCAGAGATCTCAACTACCTCACAGATACGCAGTATTTT

clone_size: NA
d_call: NA
v_call: TRBV9
j_call: TRBJ1-2
cdr3_aa: CASSVGWAGGYTF
cdr3_nt: TGTGCCAGCAGCGTAGGATGGGCGGGTGGCTACACCTTC

clone_size: NA
d_call: TRBD2
v_call: TRBV5-1
j_call: TRBJ2-5
cdr3_aa: CASSLGLAGVAETQYF
cdr3_nt: TGCGCCAGCAGCTTGGGACTAGCGGGAGTGGCAGAGACCCAGTACTTC